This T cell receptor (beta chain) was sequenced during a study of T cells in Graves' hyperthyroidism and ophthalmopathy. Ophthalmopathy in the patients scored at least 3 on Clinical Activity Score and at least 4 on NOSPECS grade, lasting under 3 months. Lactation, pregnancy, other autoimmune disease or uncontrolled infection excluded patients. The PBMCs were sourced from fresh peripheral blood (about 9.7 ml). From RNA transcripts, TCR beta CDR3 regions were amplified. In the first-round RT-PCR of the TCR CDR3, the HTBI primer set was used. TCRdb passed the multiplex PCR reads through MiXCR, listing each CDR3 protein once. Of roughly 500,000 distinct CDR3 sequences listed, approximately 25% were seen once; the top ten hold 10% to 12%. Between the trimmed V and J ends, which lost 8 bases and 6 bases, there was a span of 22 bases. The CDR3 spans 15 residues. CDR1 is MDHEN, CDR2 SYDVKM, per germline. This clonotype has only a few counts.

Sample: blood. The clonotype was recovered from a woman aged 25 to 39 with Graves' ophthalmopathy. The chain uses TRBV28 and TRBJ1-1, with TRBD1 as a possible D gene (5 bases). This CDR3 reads CASRRNRYGKAEAFF. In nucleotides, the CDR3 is TGTGCCAGCCGCCGAAACAGGTATGGCAAGGCTGAAGCTTTCTTT.